This TCR beta chain was found in a study of vaccination and CD4 T cells after COVID-19. The Oncomine TCR Beta short-read assay sequenced DNA from cultured CD4+ T cells. TCRdb processed the PCR reads anew with MiXCR; each CDR3 protein has one entry. The sample shows 15,000 or so distinct CDR3 sequences, 65% to 75% of them seen only once. A note on this clonotype: The antigen remains undetermined.

Trimming removed 8 bases from V and 7 bases from J, with 12 bases in between. This CDR3 is 12 amino acids long. Study-wide findings and caveats: The study found median SARS-CoV-2-reactive clonotypes rising from about 20 to 38, not significantly.

Treatment of the sample: approximately 9-day PBMC culture with coronavirus spike peptide pools or control peptides (ViraFEST assay). Cell culture was performed with two million PBMCs per well in the presence of about 10 IU/ml IL-2 and roughly 10 ug/ml peptide pools. The clonotype originates from a human donor who had recovered from COVID-19. The chain has TRBV12-3 or TRBV12-4 and TRBJ1-5, with D unclear. The sample was CD4+ T cells from blood, cultured in vitro. This chain's CDR3 is CASRGLGQPQHF. The DNA of the CDR3 is TGTGCCAGCCGAGGGCTGGGACAGCCCCAGCATTTT.